This TCR beta chain derives from a study of blood T cells in healthy people across ages. V was pared by 0 bases and J by 4 bases, with 10 bases between. The CDR3 runs to 14 residues. Germline CDR1 is SNHLY and CDR2 is FYNNEI. The second PCR ran roughly 6 to 11 cycles with a sample-barcoded 5' primer and J-beta primers. Each CDR3 protein is one row after TCRdb ran MiXCR on the 5' RACE reads. The sample shows roughly 800,000 distinct CDR3 sequences, about 53% of them seen only once. Sequenced sample: blood. The sequence was collected from an elderly man in good health. The chain carries TRBV2 and TRBJ2-7; D gene uncertain. The CDR3: CASSEAGVFYEQYF. CDR3 nucleotides: TGTGCCAGCAGTGAAGCTGGTGTTTTTTACGAGCAGTACTTC.